The present entry profiles one T cell receptor beta chain with its context. It lacks a known antigen. Base quality data are lacking; no much larger clone is found one base away. For TCRbeta CDR3 sequencing, genomic DNA was extracted from sorted cells using the QIAGEN DNeasy Blood and Tissue Kit. High-throughput TCRbeta CDR3 sequencing, which included PCR amplification with bias correction and internal controls, was done commercially through immunoSEQ. In the source study's methods: Unique productive TCRbeta sequences were defined by CDR3 nucleotide sequence when primers matched and otherwise by CDR3 amino acid sequence together with Vbeta and Jbeta genes. Donor-reactive sequences were defined as at least 5-fold expanded in CFSE-low cells versus unstimulated cells, with frequency of at least 0.01% in CFSE-low cells. Repertoire divergence was quantified by Jensen-Shannon divergence using the top 100 TCRbeta sequences ranked by frequency. When a sample had multiple sequencing runs, each run was corrected for sorting error separately and the runs were then pooled. The source is immuneACCESS, and TCRdb retained only in-frame sequences with V and J called. Part of the clones is not carried over; for the studies checked, unresolved V genes explain less than half of this, and the remainder is unexplained. V and J calls and clone size are copied from that table; D and trimming were computed from the DNA. This sample is represented by roughly 20,000 clones; about two thirds of them were singletons. About 3.5% of the sample goes to the ten largest clones.

These data belong to a study of Tregs in tolerant kidney transplant recipients (dated 2019 in TCRdb). Broadly, across the study: Other Treg samples came from a roughly three-day mixed lymphocyte reaction with belatacept, some followed by an approximately five-day donor restimulation, before sorting recipient CD4+CD25+CD127- cells. Antibodies distinguished recipient from donor cells when sorting primary belatacept mixed lymphocyte reaction cultures. TCRbeta sequencing was used in the study to identify donor-specific regulatory T cells before combined kidney and bone marrow transplantation, and the identified cells were then tracked after transplant. TCRbeta repertoire sequencing was used in a few healthy controls to compare several ways of expanding Tregs specific for an allogeneic donor.

Here is what the overall study found, with its caveats: Expanding Tregs with activated donor B cells appeared to identify the most biologically relevant and donor-specific TCRbeta repertoire. Because only a small number of patients were included, the study had limitations, and the results will need to be validated in larger populations as well as under other immunosuppression protocols. Biological reproducibility was not directly assessed, although technical replication error appeared to be minimal.

The junction carries 7 bases between V and J, which are trimmed by 3 bases and 1 base respectively. Including cysteine and phenylalanine, the CDR3 has 12 amino acids. The only DNA kept is the CDR3, 36 bases in frame from the first base. The germline V gene gives CDR1 as SQVTM and CDR2 as ANQGSEA. Blood from healthy controls was obtained either from healthy volunteers or as purchased buffy coats. Healthy control blood was processed to PBMCs with a Ficoll density gradient and then cryopreserved, whereas patient PBMCs were collected both before and after transplant. Sequencing was performed on Tregs from blood cultured with allogeneic cells. The chain was built from TRBV29-1 and TRBJ2-7, with the D segment identity uncertain. This TCR came from a human donor in good health. The sequenced DNA is TGCAGCGTTGAGTCTCCTTCCTACGAGCAGTACTTC. Its translation is CSVESPSYEQYF.